This passage covers 31 T cell receptor beta chains from one sample sequenced in a study of shared clonotypes between healthy human individuals. Produced via immunoSEQ multiplex PCR; TCRdb's table is partial and in-frame only. The sample holds roughly 2.2 million clones, about nine tenths seen once. The sequencing input was naive CD4+ T cells from PBMCs. Subset denoted: CD45RA+ positively selected. These receptor sequences come from a man aged 18 to 29 in good health. Some clones in this sample may be carry-over from other donors' samples.

This chain connects TRBV5-6 to TRBJ2-3; 10 positions agree with TRBD1. The length of the CDR3 is 15 residues. The trim removed 3 bases at V and 4 bases at J, leaving 5 bases unmatched. Per the germline V gene, CDR1 is SGHDT and CDR2 is YYEEEE. The CDR3 loop is CASSSGTGDPDTQYF. The CDR3 DNA reads as TGTGCCAGCAGCTCCGGGACAGGGGATCCAGATACGCAGTATTTT.

The chain is built from TRBV18 and TRBJ2-3; no clear D gene. CDR3 length: 13 residues. Per germline, CDR1 KGHSH and CDR2 LQKENI. V lost 5 bases, J lost 5 bases, and 11 bases lay in between. The DNA for the CDR3 is TGTGCCAGCTCAATGGGTCGGAGAGATACGCAGTATTTT. Its translation: CASSMGRRDTQYF.

This clone was observed a few times. The genes are TRBV10-3 and TRBJ1-1, with TRBD1 as a possible D gene (6 bases). Germline lookup yields CDR1 ENHRY and CDR2 SYGVKD. Between the trimmed V and J ends, which lost 6 bases and 2 bases, there was a span of 16 bases. The CDR3 consists of 15 residues. CDR3 loop: CAIRTSGATNTEAFF. As DNA, the CDR3 is TGTGCCATCAGGACATCGGGGGCCACTAACACTGAAGCTTTCTTT.

The chain joins TRBV19 to TRBJ1-1; no clear D. This CDR3 is built from 14 residues. V was clipped by 5 bases and J by 1 base, with 11 bases between them. Germline V gives CDR1 LNHDA, CDR2 SQIVND (reference sequence). CDR3 nucleotide sequence: TGTGCCAGTAGTGGCCAGTCCCAGAACACTGAAGCTTTCTTT. Amino acid sequence: CASSGQSQNTEAFF.

The genes are TRBV9 and TRBJ1-1, with no clear D. This CDR3 has 14 residues. Trimming left V 3 bases short and J 0 bases short, with 9 bases between. In germline, CDR1 is SGDLS, CDR2 YYNGEE. The CDR3 sequence: CASSARDLNTEAFF. CDR3 DNA: TGTGCCAGCAGCGCCCGAGATTTGAACACTGAAGCTTTCTTT.

Concerning this clone: The sample contains more than one DNA sequence encoding this CDR3. This sequence joins TRBV6-5 and TRBJ1-1, with 7 bases fitting TRBD1. Germline V gene lookup returns CDR1 MNHEY and CDR2 SVGAGI. V was pared by 6 bases and J by 1 base, with 2 bases of the junction left unmatched. There are 13 residues in the CDR3. The CDR3: CASRRQGNTEAFF. CDR3 in DNA: TGTGCCAGCAGACGACAGGGGAACACTGAAGCTTTCTTT.

The rearrangement joins TRBV7-2 to TRBJ1-1; D is uncertain. V was trimmed by 3 bases and J by 3 bases, leaving 8 bases between them. This CDR3 comprises 13 residues. CDR1 is SGHTA and CDR2 is FQGNSA in the germline V gene. CDR3 in DNA: TGTGCCAGCAGCTTGGAGAAGGACACTGAAGCTTTCTTT. Protein product: CASSLEKDTEAFF.

The chain is built from TRBV5-8 and TRBJ2-2, with TRBD2 identical over 7 bases. Trimming took 5 bases from V and 6 from J; bases not matched to a gene: 7. The CDR3 extends over 14 amino acids. Germline V gene lookup returns CDR1 SGHTS and CDR2 YDEGEE. CDR3 region: CASRSLGGAGELFF. CDR3 in DNA: TGTGCCAGCAGGTCCCTGGGGGGGGCCGGGGAGCTGTTTTTT. The variable domain in full, completed from reference TRBV5-8 and TRBJ2-2, reads EAGVTQSPTHLIKTRGQQATLRCSPISGHTSVYWYQQALGLGLQFLLWYDEGEERNRGNFPPRFSGRQFPNYSSELNVNALELEDSALYLCASRSLGGAGELFFGEGSRLTVL.

V is TRBV2 and J is TRBJ2-1; tentatively, D is TRBD2 (6 bases). Germline CDR1 and CDR2: SNHLY and FYNNEI. The CDR3 runs 12 residues. Trimming removed 5 bases from V and 9 bases from J, with 11 bases in between. The CDR3, as DNA: TGTGCCAGCAGTCGCGGGAATCCTGAGCAGTTCTTC. Its protein is CASSRGNPEQFF.

The chain uses TRBV28 and TRBJ1-2; D remains unclear. The CDR3 is 15 amino acids. V dropped 3 bases and J dropped 1 base, with 12 bases sitting between them. Germline CDR1 MDHEN, CDR2 SYDVKM. The CDR3 DNA follows: TGTGCCAGCAGTTTTGTTGGCGGAGGTAACTATGGCTACACCTTC. Its translation: CASSFVGGGNYGYTF.

The genes are TRBV28 and TRBJ2-7; TRBD1 matches 9 bases. The CDR3 is 13 residues long. Losses at the gene ends were 8 bases for V and 6 bases for J; bases not matched to a gene: 8. Germline CDR1 reads MDHEN; CDR2 reads SYDVKM. The CDR3 coding sequence is TGTGCCAGCGCGGGACAGGGATTCTCCGAGCAGTACTTC. Translation: CASAGQGFSEQYF.

V usage is TRBV28 and J usage is TRBJ2-2; 14 bases are shared with TRBD2. CDR3 length: 18 amino acids. The V gene end was trimmed by 7 bases and the J gene end by 4 bases; junction bases not matched to a gene: 11. The V gene's germline CDR1 is MDHEN and CDR2 SYDVKM. CDR3 in amino acids: CASTTTGTSGSVTGELFF. The CDR3 DNA is TGTGCCAGCACCACCACCGGGACTAGCGGGAGTGTCACCGGGGAGCTGTTTTTT.

The rearrangement links TRBV18 to TRBJ1-1; D is unclear. The CDR3 runs to 12 residues. The germline V gene encodes CDR1 KGHSH and CDR2 LQKENI. V was trimmed by 8 bases and J by 3 bases, leaving 10 bases between them. CDR3 coding DNA: TGTGCCAGCCGAGAAGGAGACACTGAAGCTTTCTTT. This translates into CASREGDTEAFF.

The chain links TRBV23-1 to TRBJ2-5; no clear D gene. TRBV23-1 is treated as an ORF (open reading frame) with a function not yet certain. V lost 5 bases and J 5 bases, leaving 9 bases between the germline ends. The CDR3 runs 12 residues. DNA of the CDR3: TGCGCCAGCAGTGTTCCTAGGGAGACCCAGTACTTC. This encodes CASSVPRETQYF.

This sequence joins TRBV7-3 and TRBJ1-1; D not resolved. V lost 5 bases, J lost 4 bases, and 8 bases lay in between. Looked up from germline, CDR1 is SGHTA and CDR2 is FQGTGA. The CDR3 extends over 12 amino acids. The DNA for the CDR3 is TGTGCCAGCAGCCACTCCGGCACTGAAGCTTTCTTT. Encoded protein: CASSHSGTEAFF. Based on the CDR3 plus reference TRBV7-3 and TRBJ1-1, the full variable domain is GAGVSQTPSNKVTEKGKYVELRCDPISGHTALYWYRQSLGQGPEFLIYFQGTGAADDSGLPNDRFFAVRPEGSVSTLKIQRTERGDSAVYLCASSHSGTEAFFGQGTRLTVV.

This clone was observed once. The rearrangement joins TRBV4-1 to TRBJ1-3; D ambiguous. Germline CDR1 reads MGHRA; CDR2 reads YSYEKL. This CDR3 spans 17 amino acids. Trimming pared 0 bases from V and 0 bases from J, leaving 12 bases between. Here the CDR3 DNA reads TGCGCCAGCAGCCAAGAGGGTAGGACGTTCTCTGGAAACACCATATATTTT. Translation: CASSQEGRTFSGNTIYF.

The chain is built from TRBV18 and TRBJ2-7, with 9 bases fitting TRBD2. V trimming: 0 bases; J trimming: 5 bases; junction bases outside the gene matches: 5. Germline V gene sequence: CDR1 KGHSH, CDR2 LQKENI. CDR3 length: 15 residues. For the CDR3, the DNA is TGTGCCAGCTCACCACCGCAGGGCGGGAGGGACGAGCAGTACTTC. It is translated as CASSPPQGGRDEQYF.

V and J are TRBV7-2 and TRBJ1-2; a possible D gene is TRBD1 (5 bases). Germline CDR1 is SGHTA and CDR2 is FQGNSA. The length of the CDR3 is 14 residues. Trimming stripped 0 bases from V and 7 bases from J, with 12 bases between. CDR3 in DNA: TGTGCCAGCAGCTTAGCGCGGGGCGCAGTTGGCTACACCTTC. It is translated as CASSLARGAVGYTF.

A single count supports this clone. The rearrangement joins TRBV11-3 to TRBJ2-1; D is unclear. The length of the CDR3 is 13 residues. Trimming removed 0 bases from V and 9 bases from J, with 9 bases in between. Germline lookup yields CDR1 SGHNT and CDR2 YENEEA. The CDR3 sequence is CASSLELRGEQFF. The CDR3 DNA sequence: TGTGCCAGCAGCTTAGAACTGCGAGGTGAGCAGTTCTTC.

The table lists this clone with a count of one. This chain joins TRBV14 and TRBJ1-4; a possible D gene is TRBD1 (6 bases). Germline V gene lookup returns CDR1 SGHDN and CDR2 FVKESK. The CDR3 has 15 residues. V gave up 4 bases and J gave up 8 bases, with 17 bases separating them. This CDR3 is CASSPGAGLREKLFF. In DNA form, the CDR3 reads TGTGCCAGCAGCCCAGGGGCAGGGCTAAGGGAAAAACTGTTTTTT.

This chain links TRBV5-1 with TRBJ2-3; 8 positions match TRBD2. The CDR3 sequence is 15 residues long. Trimming at V came to 4 bases and at J to 3 bases, leaving 7 bases not matched to a gene. Germline V gene data show CDR1 as SGHRS and CDR2 as YFSETQ. The CDR3 DNA reads as TGCGCCAGCAGCCCTGGGACTAGTCGGACAGATACGCAGTATTTT. This codes for CASSPGTSRTDTQYF.

On this clone itself: This CDR3 is also generated by other DNA sequences in the sample. The V call is TRBV7-2, the J call TRBJ2-5; D may be TRBD2 (6 bases). The CDR3 length is 13 residues. CDR1 is SGHTA and CDR2 is FQGNSA in the germline V gene. The V end was cut by 3 bases, the J end by 2 bases, with 7 bases between. This CDR3 is CASSFSGQETQYF. CDR3 bases: TGTGCCAGCAGCTTCAGCGGGCAAGAGACCCAGTACTTC.

The sample holds one count of this clone. The chain uses TRBV13 and TRBJ2-3; possible D gene TRBD2, 5 bases. Between the trimmed V and J ends, which lost 7 bases and 3 bases, there was a span of 11 bases. The CDR3 extends over 13 amino acids. Germline V gene lookup returns CDR1 PRHDT and CDR2 FYEKMQ (reference sequence). The CDR3 loop is CASNGKGTDTQYF. As DNA, the CDR3 is TGTGCCAGCAACGGGAAAGGAACAGATACGCAGTATTTT.

The rearrangement joins TRBV30 to TRBJ2-3; D unclear. Trimming pared 6 bases from V and 0 bases from J, leaving 16 bases between. CDR3 size: 15 residues. CDR1 is GTSNPN, CDR2 SVGIG, per germline (reference sequence). The CDR3 protein is CACTYLTPSTDTQYF. The CDR3 DNA is TGTGCCTGCACATATCTTACGCCTAGCACAGATACGCAGTATTTT.

This chain links TRBV10-1 with TRBJ2-2, with D perhaps TRBD2 (5 bases). Germline V gene sequence: CDR1 WNHNN, CDR2 SYGVQD (reference sequence). The ends were cut back, 3 bases at V and 5 bases at J, with 10 bases in the middle. This CDR3 spans 14 amino acids. CDR3 amino acids: CASSDPLETGELFF. The CDR3 DNA reads as TGCGCCAGCAGTGACCCACTAGAAACCGGGGAGCTGTTTTTT.

The chain joins TRBV15 to TRBJ1-6, with TRBD1 matching over 9 bases. V gave up 0 bases and J gave up 10 bases; unmatched junction bases: 10. This CDR3 contains 17 residues. Germline CDR1 LNHNV, CDR2 YYDKDF (reference sequence). This CDR3 reads CATSRDSTGGVESPLHF. The CDR3 region has the DNA TGTGCCACCAGCAGAGATAGCACAGGGGGCGTAGAGTCACCCCTCCACTTT.

Only one count was recorded for this clone. Distinct nucleotide sequences in the sample also encode this CDR3. V usage is TRBV5-1 and J usage is TRBJ1-5; D call uncertain. Germline CDR1 reads SGHRS; CDR2 reads YFSETQ. The CDR3 runs 15 residues. Trimming pared 0 bases from V and 4 bases from J, leaving 11 bases between. The DNA of the CDR3 is TGCGCCAGCAGCTTGGAAGGAGGGCAAAATCAGCCCCAGCATTTT. Its translation is CASSLEGGQNQPQHF.

The genes are TRBV5-1 and TRBJ2-7; TRBD1 matches 7 bases. The CDR3 is made up of 13 amino acids. With 3 bases clipped from V and 5 bases from J, the junction kept 5 bases outside the gene matches. CDR1 is SGHRS, CDR2 YFSETQ, per germline. CDR3 in amino acids: CASSSGQKHEQYF. CDR3 nucleotides: TGCGCCAGCAGCTCGGGACAGAAACACGAGCAGTACTTC.

This chain connects TRBV6-6 to TRBJ1-4, with D uncertain. V was shortened by 7 bases and J by 4 bases, with 13 bases between the two germline ends. The CDR3 extends over 14 amino acids. Looked up from germline, CDR1 is MNHNY and CDR2 is SVGAGI (reference sequence). CDR3 loop: CASNPRGDNEKLFF. For the CDR3, the DNA is TGTGCCAGCAACCCGCGGGGTGATAATGAAAAACTGTTTTTT.

The V and J genes are TRBV5-4 and TRBJ1-1; a possible D gene is TRBD1 (5 bases). Germline values: CDR1 SGHNT, CDR2 YYREEE (reference sequence). Trimming removed 1 base from V and 1 base from J, with 11 bases in between. The CDR3 spans 15 residues. This chain's CDR3 is CASSLTGGSNTEAFF. CDR3 DNA sequence: TGTGCCAGCAGCTTGACAGGTGGTTCGAACACTGAAGCTTTCTTT.

The chain carries TRBV28 and TRBJ2-3, with D possibly TRBD1 on 6 matching bases. CDR1 is MDHEN, CDR2 SYDVKM, per germline. The CDR3 is made up of 13 amino acids. Deletions cut 5 bases from V and 4 bases from J, with 10 bases between. The CDR3 reads CASSQTGSDTQYF. The CDR3 nucleotides read TGTGCCAGCAGTCAAACAGGGTCAGATACGCAGTATTTT.